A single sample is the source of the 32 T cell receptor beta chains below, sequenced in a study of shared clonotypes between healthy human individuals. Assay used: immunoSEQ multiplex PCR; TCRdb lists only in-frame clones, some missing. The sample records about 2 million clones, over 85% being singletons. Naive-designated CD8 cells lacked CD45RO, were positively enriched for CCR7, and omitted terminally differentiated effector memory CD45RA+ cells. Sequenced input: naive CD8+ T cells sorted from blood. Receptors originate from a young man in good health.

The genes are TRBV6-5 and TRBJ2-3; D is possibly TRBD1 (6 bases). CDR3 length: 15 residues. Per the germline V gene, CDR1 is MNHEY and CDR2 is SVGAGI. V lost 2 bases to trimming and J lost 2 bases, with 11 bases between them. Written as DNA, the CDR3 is TGTGCCAGCAGTTACAGTCTGGGGGCCACAGATACGCAGTATTTT. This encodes CASSYSLGATDTQYF.

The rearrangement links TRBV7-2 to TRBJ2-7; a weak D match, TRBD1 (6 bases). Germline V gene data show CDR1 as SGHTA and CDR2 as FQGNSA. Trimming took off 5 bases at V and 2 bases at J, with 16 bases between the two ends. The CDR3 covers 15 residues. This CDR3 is CASSPGRGRAYEQYF. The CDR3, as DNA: TGTGCCAGCAGCCCAGGCAGGGGTAGGGCCTACGAGCAGTACTTC.

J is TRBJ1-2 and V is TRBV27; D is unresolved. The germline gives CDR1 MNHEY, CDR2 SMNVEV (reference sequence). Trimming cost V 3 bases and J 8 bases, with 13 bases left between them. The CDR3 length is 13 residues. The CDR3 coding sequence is TGTGCCAGCAGTTTTTCCAGGATTAGAGGCTACACCTTC. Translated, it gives CASSFSRIRGYTF.

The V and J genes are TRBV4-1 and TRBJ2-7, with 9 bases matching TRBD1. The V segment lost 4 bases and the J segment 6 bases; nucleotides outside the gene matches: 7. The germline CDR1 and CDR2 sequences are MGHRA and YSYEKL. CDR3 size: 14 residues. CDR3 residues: CASSPGQGPGEQYF. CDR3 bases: TGCGCCAGCAGCCCCGGACAGGGGCCGGGCGAGCAGTACTTC.

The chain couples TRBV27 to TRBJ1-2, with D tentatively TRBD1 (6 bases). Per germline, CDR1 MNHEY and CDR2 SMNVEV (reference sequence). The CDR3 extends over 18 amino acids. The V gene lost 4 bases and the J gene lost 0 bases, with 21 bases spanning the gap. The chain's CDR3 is CASSSLPLTGNTNYGYTF. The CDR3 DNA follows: TGTGCCAGCAGTTCACTCCCTCTTACAGGGAACACTAACTATGGCTACACCTTC.

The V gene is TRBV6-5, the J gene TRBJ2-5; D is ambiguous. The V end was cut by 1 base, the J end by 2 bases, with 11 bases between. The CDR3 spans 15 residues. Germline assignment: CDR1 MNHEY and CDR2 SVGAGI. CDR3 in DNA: TGTGCCAGCAGTTACTTGAGAGGCGGACAAGAGACCCAGTACTTC. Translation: CASSYLRGGQETQYF.

The CDR3 spells CASSQDQVGYNEQFF. The CDR3 DNA is TGCGCCAGCAGCCAAGATCAGGTGGGGTACAATGAGCAGTTCTTC. This chain connects TRBV4-3 to TRBJ2-1, with D unresolved. The CDR3 is 15 amino acids. Trimming removed 0 bases at V and 4 bases at J, with 10 bases between. Germline CDR1 LGHNA, CDR2 YSLEER.

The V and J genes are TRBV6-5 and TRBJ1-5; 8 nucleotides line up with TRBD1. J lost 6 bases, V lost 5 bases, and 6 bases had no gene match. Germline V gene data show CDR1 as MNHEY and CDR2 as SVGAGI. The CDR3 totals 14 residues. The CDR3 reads CASSKTGEVQPQHF. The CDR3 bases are TGTGCCAGCAGTAAGACAGGGGAGGTTCAGCCCCAGCATTTT.

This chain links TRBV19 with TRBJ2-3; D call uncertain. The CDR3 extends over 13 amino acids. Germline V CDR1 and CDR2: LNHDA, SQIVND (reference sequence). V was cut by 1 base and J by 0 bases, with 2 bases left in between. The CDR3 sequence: CASSIGSTDTQYF. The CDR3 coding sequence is TGTGCCAGTAGTATAGGCAGCACAGATACGCAGTATTTT.

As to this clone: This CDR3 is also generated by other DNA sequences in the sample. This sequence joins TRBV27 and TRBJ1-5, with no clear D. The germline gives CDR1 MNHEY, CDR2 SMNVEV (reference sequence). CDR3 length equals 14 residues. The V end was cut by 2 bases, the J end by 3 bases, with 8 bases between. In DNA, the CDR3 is TGTGCCAGCAGTTTAGGACTGGACAATCAGCCCCAGCATTTT. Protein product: CASSLGLDNQPQHF.

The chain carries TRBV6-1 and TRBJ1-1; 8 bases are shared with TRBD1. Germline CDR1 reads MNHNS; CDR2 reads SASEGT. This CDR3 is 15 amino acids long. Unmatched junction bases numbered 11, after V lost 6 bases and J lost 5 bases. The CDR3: CASRDPDRGGTEAFF. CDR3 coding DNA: TGTGCCAGCAGAGACCCTGACAGGGGTGGGACTGAAGCTTTCTTT.

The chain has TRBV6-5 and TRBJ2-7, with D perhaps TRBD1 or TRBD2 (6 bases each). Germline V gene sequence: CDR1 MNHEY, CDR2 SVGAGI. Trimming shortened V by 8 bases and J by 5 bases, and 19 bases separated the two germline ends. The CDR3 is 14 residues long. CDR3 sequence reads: CASGTRGVYHEQYF. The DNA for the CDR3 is TGTGCCAGCGGTACTAGGGGGGTTTACCACGAGCAGTACTTC.

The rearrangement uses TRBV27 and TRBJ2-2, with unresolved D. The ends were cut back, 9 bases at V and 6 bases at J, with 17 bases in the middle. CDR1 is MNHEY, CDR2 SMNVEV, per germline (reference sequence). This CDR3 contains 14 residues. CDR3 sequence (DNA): TGTGCCAGTGCCTTAGCAGCCACCGCCGGGGAGCTGTTTTTT. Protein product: CASALAATAGELFF.

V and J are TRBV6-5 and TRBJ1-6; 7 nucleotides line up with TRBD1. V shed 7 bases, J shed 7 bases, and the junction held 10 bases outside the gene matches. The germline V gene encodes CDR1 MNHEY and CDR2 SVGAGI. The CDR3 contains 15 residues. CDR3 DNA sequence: TGTGCCAGCACCCGCGCCACAGGGGTAAATTCACCCCTCCACTTT. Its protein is CASTRATGVNSPLHF.

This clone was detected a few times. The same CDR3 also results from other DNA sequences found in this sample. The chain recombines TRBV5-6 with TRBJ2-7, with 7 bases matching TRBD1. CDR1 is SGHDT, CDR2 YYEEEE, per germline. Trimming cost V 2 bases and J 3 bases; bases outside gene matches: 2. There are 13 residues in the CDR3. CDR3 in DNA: TGTGCCAGCAGCTTTGGGGACAGCTACGAGCAGTACTTC. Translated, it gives CASSFGDSYEQYF.

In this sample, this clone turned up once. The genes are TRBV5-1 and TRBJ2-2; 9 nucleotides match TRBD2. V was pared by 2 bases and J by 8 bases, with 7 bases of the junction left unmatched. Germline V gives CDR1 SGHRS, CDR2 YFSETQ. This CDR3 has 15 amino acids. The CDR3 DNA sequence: TGCGCCAGCAGCTTCGGGCTAGCGGGGTCTGGGGAGCTGTTTTTT. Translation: CASSFGLAGSGELFF.

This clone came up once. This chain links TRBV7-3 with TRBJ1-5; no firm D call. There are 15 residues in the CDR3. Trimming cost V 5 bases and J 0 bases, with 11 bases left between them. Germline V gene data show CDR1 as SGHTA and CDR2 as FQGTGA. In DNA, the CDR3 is TGTGCCAGCAGCCGGGTCCAAACTAGCAATCAGCCCCAGCATTTT. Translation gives CASSRVQTSNQPQHF.

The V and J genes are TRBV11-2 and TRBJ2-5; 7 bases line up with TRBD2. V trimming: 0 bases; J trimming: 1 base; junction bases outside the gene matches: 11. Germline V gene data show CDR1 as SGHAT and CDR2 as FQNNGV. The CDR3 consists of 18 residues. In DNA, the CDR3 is TGTGCCAGCAGCTTAGACATCACGGCAGCGGGGATCCAAGAGACCCAGTACTTC. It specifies CASSLDITAAGIQETQYF.

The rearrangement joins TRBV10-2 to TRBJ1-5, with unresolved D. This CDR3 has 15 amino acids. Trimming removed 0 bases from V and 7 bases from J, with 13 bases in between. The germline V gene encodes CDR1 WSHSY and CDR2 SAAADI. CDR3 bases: TGCGCCAGCAGTGAGTCTAATCATGCGGGCCAGCCCCAGCATTTT. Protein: CASSESNHAGQPQHF.

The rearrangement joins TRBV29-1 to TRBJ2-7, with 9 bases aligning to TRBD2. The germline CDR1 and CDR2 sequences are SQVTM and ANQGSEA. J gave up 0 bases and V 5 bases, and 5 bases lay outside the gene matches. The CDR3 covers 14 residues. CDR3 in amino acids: CSVLPSGASYEQYF. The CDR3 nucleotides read TGCAGCGTTCTCCCTAGCGGGGCCTCCTACGAGCAGTACTTC.

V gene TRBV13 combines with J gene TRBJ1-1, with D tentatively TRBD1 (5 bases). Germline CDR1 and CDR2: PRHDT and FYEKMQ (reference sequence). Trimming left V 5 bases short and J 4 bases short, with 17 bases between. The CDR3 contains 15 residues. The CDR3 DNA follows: TGTGCCAGCAGCCTAGAGGTGGACATGTCCACTGAAGCTTTCTTT. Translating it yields CASSLEVDMSTEAFF.

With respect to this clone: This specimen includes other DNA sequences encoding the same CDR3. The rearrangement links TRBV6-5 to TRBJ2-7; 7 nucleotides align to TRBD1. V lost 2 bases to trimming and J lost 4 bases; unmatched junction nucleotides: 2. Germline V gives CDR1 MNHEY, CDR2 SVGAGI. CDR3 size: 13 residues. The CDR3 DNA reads TGTGCCAGCAGTTACGAGACAGGGTACGAGCAGTACTTC. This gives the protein CASSYETGYEQYF.

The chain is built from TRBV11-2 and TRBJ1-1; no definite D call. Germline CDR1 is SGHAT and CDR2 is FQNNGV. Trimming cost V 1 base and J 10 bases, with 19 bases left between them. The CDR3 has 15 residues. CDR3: CASSLVGVDPEGAFF. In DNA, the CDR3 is TGTGCCAGCAGCTTAGTTGGGGTGGACCCGGAGGGAGCTTTCTTT.

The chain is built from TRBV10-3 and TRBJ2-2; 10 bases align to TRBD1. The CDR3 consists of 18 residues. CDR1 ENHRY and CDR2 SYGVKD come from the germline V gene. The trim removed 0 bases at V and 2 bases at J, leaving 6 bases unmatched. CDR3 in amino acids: CAISESAGTGVNTGELFF. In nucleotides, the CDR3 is TGTGCCATCAGTGAGTCGGCTGGGACAGGGGTTAACACCGGGGAGCTGTTTTTT.

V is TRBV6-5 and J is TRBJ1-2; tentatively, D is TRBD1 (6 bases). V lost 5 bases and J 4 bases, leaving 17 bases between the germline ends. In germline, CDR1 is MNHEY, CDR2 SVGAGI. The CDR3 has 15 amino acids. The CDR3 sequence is CASSSDRSWGYGYTF. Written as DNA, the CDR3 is TGTGCCAGCAGTAGCGACAGGTCGTGGGGCTATGGCTACACCTTC.

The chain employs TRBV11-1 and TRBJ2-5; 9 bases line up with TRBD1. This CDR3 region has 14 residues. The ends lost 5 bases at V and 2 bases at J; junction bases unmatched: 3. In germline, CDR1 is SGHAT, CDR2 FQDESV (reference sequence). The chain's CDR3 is CASSPDRGQETQYF. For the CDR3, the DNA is TGTGCCAGCAGCCCGGACAGGGGACAAGAGACCCAGTACTTC.

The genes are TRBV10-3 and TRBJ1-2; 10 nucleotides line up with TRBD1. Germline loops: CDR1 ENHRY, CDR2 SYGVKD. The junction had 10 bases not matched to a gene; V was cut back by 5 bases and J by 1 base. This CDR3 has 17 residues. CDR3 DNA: TGTGCCATCAGTATCCTCCGGGACAGGGGTAATAACTATGGCTACACCTTC. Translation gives CAISILRDRGNNYGYTF.

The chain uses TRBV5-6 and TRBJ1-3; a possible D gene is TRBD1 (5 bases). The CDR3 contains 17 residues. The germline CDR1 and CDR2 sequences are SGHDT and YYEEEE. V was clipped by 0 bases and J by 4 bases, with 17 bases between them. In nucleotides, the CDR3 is TGTGCCAGCAGCTTGGAAATGGGGCTAACATCGGGAAACACCATATATTTT. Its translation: CASSLEMGLTSGNTIYF. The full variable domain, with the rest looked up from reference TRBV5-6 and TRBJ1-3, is DAGVTQSPTHLIKTRGQQVTLRCSPKSGHDTVSWYQQALGQGPQFIFQYYEEEERQRGNFPDRFSGHQFPNYSSELNVNALLLGDSALYLCASSLEMGLTSGNTIYFGEGSWLTVV.

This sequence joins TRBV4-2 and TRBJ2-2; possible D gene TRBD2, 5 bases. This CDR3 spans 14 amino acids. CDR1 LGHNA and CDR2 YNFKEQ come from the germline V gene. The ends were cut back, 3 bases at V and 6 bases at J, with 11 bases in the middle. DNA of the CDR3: TGTGCCAGCAGCCACTCACTAGAGCCCGGGGAGCTGTTTTTT. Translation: CASSHSLEPGELFF.

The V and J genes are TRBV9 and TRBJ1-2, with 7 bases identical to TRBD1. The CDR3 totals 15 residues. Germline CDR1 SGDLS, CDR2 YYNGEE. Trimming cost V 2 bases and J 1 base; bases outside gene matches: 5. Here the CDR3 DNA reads TGTGCCAGCAGCGTTAATTGGGACAGTAACTATGGCTACACCTTC. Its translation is CASSVNWDSNYGYTF.

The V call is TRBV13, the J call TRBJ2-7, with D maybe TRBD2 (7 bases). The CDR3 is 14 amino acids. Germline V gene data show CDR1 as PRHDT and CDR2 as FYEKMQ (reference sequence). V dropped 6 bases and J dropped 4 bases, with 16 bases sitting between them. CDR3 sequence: CASRPKGGRYEQYF. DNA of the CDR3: TGTGCCAGCAGACCGAAGGGGGGGCGGTACGAGCAGTACTTC.

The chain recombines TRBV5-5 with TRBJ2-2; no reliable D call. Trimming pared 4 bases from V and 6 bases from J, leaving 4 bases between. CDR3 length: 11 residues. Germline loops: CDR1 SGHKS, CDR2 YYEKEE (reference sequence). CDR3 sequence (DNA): TGTGCCAGCAGCAGCCCCGGGGAGCTGTTTTTT. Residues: CASSSPGELFF.